The 26 T cell receptor beta chains below come from one sample, sequenced in a study of CD8+ T cells in alopecia areata. The authors extracted RNA and reverse transcribed it into cDNA as the sequencing template. TCRdb's table, derived via immunoSEQ multiplex PCR, lists solely in-frame clones and lacks some. The data hold 130,000 or so clones, with about 88% observed a single time. The treatment denotes: oral pan-JAK inhibitor, 5-10 mg twice daily. The sequenced sample was CD8+ T cells sorted from blood, obtained at week 4, from a patient treated with tofacitinib. The receptors shown here come from a human donor with alopecia areata.

The chain carries TRBV27 and TRBJ1-3; tentatively, D is TRBD1 (5 bases). CDR1 is MNHEY and CDR2 is SMNVEV in the germline V gene (reference sequence). Between the trimmed V and J ends, which lost 5 bases and 2 bases, there was a span of 7 bases. The CDR3 is 13 residues long. The CDR3 sequence is CASSQGAGNTIYF. For the CDR3, the DNA is TGTGCCAGCAGTCAAGGGGCTGGAAACACCATATATTTT.

The chain couples TRBV4-2 to TRBJ1-1; 9 positions agree with TRBD1. The CDR3 runs to 14 residues. The germline CDR1 and CDR2 sequences are LGHNA and YNFKEQ. After removal of 1 base from V and 8 bases from J, the junction contained 5 bases not matched to a gene. The DNA for the CDR3 is TGTGCCAGCAGCCAAGTGGGACAGGGCTTCGAAGCTTTCTTT. Protein sequence: CASSQVGQGFEAFF.

This clone was seen only once. The CDR3 protein is CASSYSPGGFEQFF. Here the CDR3 DNA reads TGTGCCAGCAGTTACTCGCCCGGGGGGTTTGAGCAGTTCTTC. This chain joins TRBV6-6 and TRBJ2-1; 7 bases are a match to TRBD2. This CDR3 region has 14 residues. The V segment lost 0 bases and the J segment 9 bases; nucleotides outside the gene matches: 5. In germline, CDR1 is MNHNY, CDR2 SVGAGI (reference sequence).

The chain employs TRBV5-1 and TRBJ2-7; D gene uncertain. Trimming took off 5 bases at V and 3 bases at J, with 6 bases between the two ends. The CDR3 length is 11 residues. The germline V gene encodes CDR1 SGHRS and CDR2 YFSETQ. The CDR3 DNA sequence: TGCGCCAGCAGGAGTGACTACGAGCAGTACTTC. Translation gives CASRSDYEQYF.

The sample holds a few counts of this clone. The chain links TRBV29-1 to TRBJ2-1, with no clear D. V was trimmed by 1 base and J by 10 bases, leaving 11 bases between them. Germline assignment: CDR1 SQVTM and CDR2 ANQGSEA. This CDR3 contains 12 residues. CDR3 in amino acids: CSVEGLPQEQFF. The CDR3 DNA sequence: TGCAGCGTTGAAGGACTCCCTCAAGAGCAGTTCTTC.

CDR3 loop: CASRQGRTNEQFF. Here the CDR3 DNA reads TGTGCCAGTAGACAGGGGAGGACTAATGAGCAGTTCTTC. V and J are TRBV27 and TRBJ2-1; 8 positions match TRBD1. The CDR3 is made up of 13 amino acids. Germline CDR1 is MNHEY and CDR2 is SMNVEV (reference sequence). V lost 9 bases, J lost 7 bases, and 8 bases stayed unmatched.

The gene calls are TRBV9 and TRBJ1-6; 9 positions match TRBD1. V gave up 1 base and J gave up 7 bases; unmatched junction bases: 6. Germline V gene data show CDR1 as SGDLS and CDR2 as YYNGEE. The CDR3 sequence is 16 residues long. The CDR3 reads CASSVHPGQGNSPLHF. The CDR3, as DNA: TGTGCCAGCAGCGTACATCCGGGACAGGGCAATTCACCCCTCCACTTT.

CDR3 in DNA: TGCGCCAGCAGCCAAGTAGGCGGGACTGGGGCCAACGTCCTGACTTTC. This translates into CASSQVGGTGANVLTF. The J gene is TRBJ2-6, the V gene TRBV4-1, with D possibly TRBD2 on 6 matching bases. Trimming stripped 1 base from V and 2 bases from J, with 9 bases between. The CDR3 loop spans 16 amino acids. The germline gives CDR1 MGHRA, CDR2 YSYEKL.

This sequence joins TRBV29-1 and TRBJ2-1; D might be TRBD1 (5 bases). This CDR3 contains 14 residues. Trimming pared 3 bases from V and 3 bases from J, leaving 12 bases between. Germline V gene data show CDR1 as SQVTM and CDR2 as ANQGSEA. The CDR3 region has the DNA TGCAGCGTTGATGGCAGGGAAGACTACAATGAGCAGTTCTTC. Translated, it gives CSVDGREDYNEQFF.

V is TRBV6-1 and J is TRBJ2-2; D gene uncertain. There are 16 residues in the CDR3. Germline CDR1 MNHNS, CDR2 SASEGT. V was pared by 1 base and J by 3 bases, with 12 bases between. CDR3 sequence (DNA): TGTGCCAGCAGTGAAGAGTTCATCGGGTACACCGGGGAGCTGTTTTTT. Translated, it gives CASSEEFIGYTGELFF.

Note on this clone: At the DNA level, this CDR3 is encoded by other sequences in the same sample as well. The J gene is TRBJ1-4, the V gene TRBV9, with D hard to call. Germline CDR1 SGDLS, CDR2 YYNGEE. Trimming cost V 0 bases and J 0 bases, with 6 bases left between them. The CDR3 is 15 residues long. CDR3 in amino acids: CASSVGGSTNEKLFF. For the CDR3, the DNA is TGTGCCAGCAGCGTAGGAGGATCAACTAATGAAAAACTGTTTTTT.

The chain uses TRBV29-1 and TRBJ2-3, with 11 positions matching TRBD1. CDR3 length: 16 residues. Trimming removed 0 bases from V and 3 bases from J; junction bases left unmatched: 5. CDR1 SQVTM and CDR2 ANQGSEA come from the germline V gene. DNA of the CDR3: TGCAGCGTTGAAGATCTGGGGACAGGGGGGACAGATACGCAGTATTTT. It encodes CSVEDLGTGGTDTQYF.

The V gene is TRBV4-1, the J gene TRBJ2-1; TRBD2 agrees at 9 bases. Per the germline V gene, CDR1 is MGHRA and CDR2 is YSYEKL. This CDR3 is built from 14 residues. J was trimmed by 8 bases and V by 0 bases; bases with no gene match: 2. CDR3 sequence (DNA): TGCGCCAGCAGCCAAGAGTCTAGCGGGGATGAGCAGTTCTTC. This translates into CASSQESSGDEQFF.

The chain recombines TRBV27 with TRBJ2-1; D is perhaps TRBD2 (6 bases). CDR3 length equals 15 residues. Per germline, CDR1 MNHEY and CDR2 SMNVEV (reference sequence). V was shortened by 5 bases and J by 6 bases, with 17 bases between the two germline ends. The CDR3 sequence: CASSGIGGLPNEQFF. Here the CDR3 DNA reads TGTGCCAGCAGTGGTATCGGGGGACTCCCCAATGAGCAGTTCTTC.

This chain uses TRBV30 with TRBJ2-7, with 14 bases aligning to TRBD2. Germline-derived CDR1 and CDR2 are GTSNPN and SVGIG (reference sequence). There are 15 residues in the CDR3. With V trimmed by 4 bases and J by 6 bases, 8 bases remained unmatched. CDR3 in DNA: TGTGCCTGGACAGGGACTAGCGGGAGTTCTCTCGAGCAGTACTTC. Residues: CAWTGTSGSSLEQYF.

V gene TRBV30 combines with J gene TRBJ1-4; TRBD1 agrees at 11 bases. The germline CDR1 and CDR2 sequences are GTSNPN and SVGIG (reference sequence). The CDR3 consists of 14 residues. The ends lost 4 bases at V and 8 bases at J; junction bases unmatched: 6. The CDR3 DNA is TGTGCCTGGACCAGGACAGGGGGCGCGGAAAAACTGTTTTTT. It yields the protein CAWTRTGGAEKLFF. The whole variable domain, filled in from reference TRBV30 and TRBJ1-4, reads SQTIHQWPATLVQPVGSPLSLECTVEGTSNPNLYWYRQAAGRGLQLLFYSVGIGQISSEVPQNLSASRPQDRQFILSSKKLLLSDSGFYLCAWTRTGGAEKLFFGSGTQLSVL.

The CDR3: CATRPRTNTGELFF. CDR3 in DNA: TGTGCCACCCGCCCAAGGACTAACACCGGGGAGCTGTTTTTT. The chain joins TRBV13 to TRBJ2-2, with TRBD2 as a possible D gene (5 bases). Germline loops: CDR1 PRHDT, CDR2 FYEKMQ (reference sequence). The length of the CDR3 is 14 residues. Trimming cost V 10 bases and J 2 bases, with 14 bases left between them.

The rearrangement joins TRBV29-1 to TRBJ2-1; tentative D call: TRBD2 (6 bases). This CDR3 comprises 13 residues. CDR1 and CDR2 (germline): SQVTM, ANQGSEA. Trimming removed 4 bases at V and 4 bases at J, with 11 bases between. CDR3 protein: CSVVRGTYNEQFF. CDR3 DNA: TGCAGCGTTGTACGAGGGACTTACAATGAGCAGTTCTTC.

The chain is built from TRBV9 and TRBJ2-7; D uncertain. The germline V gene has CDR1 SGDLS and CDR2 YYNGEE. The CDR3 is 14 amino acids. Trimming left V 4 bases short and J 1 base short, with 12 bases between. The CDR3 coding sequence is TGTGCCAGCAGCTCTTCGGACGGATCCTACGAGCAGTACTTC. Translation gives CASSSSDGSYEQYF.

This clone appeared once. V gene TRBV7-8 combines with J gene TRBJ1-2; 9 bases agree with TRBD1. The CDR3 contains 15 residues. The V gene's germline CDR1 is SGHVS and CDR2 FQNEAQ. With V trimmed by 5 bases and J by 3 bases, 7 bases remained unmatched. CDR3 loop: CASSIRTGVDYGYTF. In DNA, the CDR3 is TGTGCCAGCAGCATAAGGACAGGGGTTGACTATGGCTACACCTTC.

J is TRBJ1-1 and V is TRBV30; a possible D gene is TRBD1 (6 bases). Looked up from germline, CDR1 is GTSNPN and CDR2 is SVGIG (reference sequence). V was shortened by 4 bases and J by 8 bases, with 11 bases between the two germline ends. The CDR3 runs to 11 residues. CDR3 amino acids: CAWTQGTEAFF. CDR3 DNA: TGTGCCTGGACTCAAGGGACAGAAGCTTTCTTT.

V is TRBV29-1 and J is TRBJ1-1; 8 bases are a match to TRBD1. The CDR3 runs to 12 residues. Germline CDR1 and CDR2: SQVTM and ANQGSEA. With V trimmed by 6 bases and J by 12 bases, 12 bases remained unmatched. CDR3 in DNA: TGCAGCGTCACTGGACAGGGCTCTAGGTCTTTCTTT. It is translated as CSVTGQGSRSFF.

Comments on this clone: Distinct nucleotide sequences in the sample also encode this CDR3. V and J are TRBV27 and TRBJ2-7, with D perhaps matching TRBD2 (7 bases). Germline CDR1 and CDR2: MNHEY and SMNVEV (reference sequence). The CDR3 contains 14 residues. Deletions cut 3 bases from V and 0 bases from J, with 9 bases between. The CDR3 DNA follows: TGTGCCAGCAGTTTGGGGGGGCCCTCCTACGAGCAGTACTTC. Amino acids: CASSLGGPSYEQYF.

This clone appeared once. This chain links TRBV18 with TRBJ2-1, with TRBD2 matching 8 bases. V gave up 5 bases and J gave up 3 bases; unmatched junction bases: 6. Germline-derived CDR1 and CDR2 are KGHSH and LQKENI. CDR3 size: 15 residues. The CDR3 DNA sequence: TGTGCCAGCTCAGACACTAGCGGATTCTACAATGAGCAGTTCTTC. Its protein is CASSDTSGFYNEQFF.

This clone was counted between two and nine times. The J gene is TRBJ2-7, the V gene TRBV30; no clear D gene. Trimming pared 0 bases from V and 2 bases from J, leaving 5 bases between. CDR3 size: 12 residues. The germline V gene encodes CDR1 GTSNPN and CDR2 SVGIG (reference sequence). The CDR3 loop reads CAWSVVTYEQYF. The CDR3, as DNA: TGTGCCTGGAGTGTGGTAACCTACGAGCAGTACTTC.

The chain uses TRBV7-9 and TRBJ2-1, with 10 bases matching TRBD1. Germline-derived CDR1 and CDR2 are SEHNR and FQNEAQ (reference sequence). This CDR3 comprises 15 residues. V dropped 5 bases and J dropped 15; count of bases not matched to a gene: 16. The CDR3 DNA is TGTGCCAGCAGCCCAACCCCGACAGGGGGCCGATTTCGGTTCTTC. Its translation is CASSPTPTGGRFRFF.